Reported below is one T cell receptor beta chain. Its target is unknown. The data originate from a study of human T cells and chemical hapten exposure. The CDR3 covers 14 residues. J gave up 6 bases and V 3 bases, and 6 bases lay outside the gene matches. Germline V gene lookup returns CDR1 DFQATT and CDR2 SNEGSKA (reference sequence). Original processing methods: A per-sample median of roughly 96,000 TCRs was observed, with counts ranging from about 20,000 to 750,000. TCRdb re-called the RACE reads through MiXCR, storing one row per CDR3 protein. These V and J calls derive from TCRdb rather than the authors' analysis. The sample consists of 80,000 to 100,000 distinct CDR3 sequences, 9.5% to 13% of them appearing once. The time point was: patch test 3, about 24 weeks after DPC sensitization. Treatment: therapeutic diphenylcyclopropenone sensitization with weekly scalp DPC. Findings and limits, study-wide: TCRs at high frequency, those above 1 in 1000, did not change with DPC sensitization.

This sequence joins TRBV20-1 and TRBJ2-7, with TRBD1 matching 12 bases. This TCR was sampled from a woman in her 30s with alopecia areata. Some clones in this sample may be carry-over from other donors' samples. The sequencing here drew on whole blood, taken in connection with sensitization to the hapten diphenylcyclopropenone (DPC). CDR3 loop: CSAREGQGAFEQYF. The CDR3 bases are TGCAGTGCTAGGGAGGGACAGGGGGCATTCGAGCAGTACTTC.